This T cell receptor (beta chain) derives from a study of cytomegalovirus exposure and HLA in healthy donors. Study-level results: There were some public TCRs occurring in many donors, but most TCR sequences were rare.

Libraries were prepared by immunoSEQ multiplex PCR; TCRdb keeps only in-frame clonotypes and omits some of them. Of about 360,000 clones listed, 80% to 90% were seen once; the top ten hold roughly 0.83%. About this clone: The antigen is undetermined.

CDR1 and CDR2 (germline): PRHDT, FYEKMQ (reference sequence). Trimming took 5 bases from V and 4 from J; bases not matched to a gene: 13. CDR3 size: 18 residues. This sequence joins TRBV13 and TRBJ2-3; 12 bases are a match to TRBD2. Sequencing input: PBMCs. The sequence derives from a woman aged 18-29 years in good health and CMV-seronegative. The CDR3 coding sequence is TGTGCCAGCAGCCTCCGGACTAGCGGGGACCAGCCGGCAGATACGCAGTATTTT. Translated, it gives CASSLRTSGDQPADTQYF.